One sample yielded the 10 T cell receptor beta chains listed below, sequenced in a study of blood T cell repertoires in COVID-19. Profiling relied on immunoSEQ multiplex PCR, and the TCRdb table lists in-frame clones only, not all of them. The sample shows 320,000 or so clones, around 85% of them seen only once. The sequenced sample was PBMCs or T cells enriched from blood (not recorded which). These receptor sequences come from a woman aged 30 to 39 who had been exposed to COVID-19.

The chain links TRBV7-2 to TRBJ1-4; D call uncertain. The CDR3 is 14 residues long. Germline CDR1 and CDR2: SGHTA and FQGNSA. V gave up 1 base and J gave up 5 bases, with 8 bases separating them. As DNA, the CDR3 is TGTGCCAGCAGCTTAGGGAGTCTCAATGAAAAACTGTTTTTT. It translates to CASSLGSLNEKLFF.

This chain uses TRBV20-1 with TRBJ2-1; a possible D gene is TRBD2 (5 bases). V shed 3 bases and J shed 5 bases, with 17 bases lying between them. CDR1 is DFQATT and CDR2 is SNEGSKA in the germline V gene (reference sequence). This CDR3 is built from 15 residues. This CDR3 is CSASSSPRSNNEQFF. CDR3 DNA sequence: TGCAGTGCTAGTTCTAGCCCCCGATCCAACAATGAGCAGTTCTTC.

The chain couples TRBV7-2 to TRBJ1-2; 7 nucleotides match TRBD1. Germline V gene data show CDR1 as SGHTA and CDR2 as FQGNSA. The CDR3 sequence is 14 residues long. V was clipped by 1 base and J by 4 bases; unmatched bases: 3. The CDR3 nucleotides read TGTGCCAGCAGCTTAGGCGACAGGGTCTATGGCTACACCTTC. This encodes CASSLGDRVYGYTF.

The CDR3 region is CASSLGTGGSNEQFF. CDR3 in DNA: TGTGCCAGCAGTCTAGGGACAGGGGGTAGCAATGAGCAGTTCTTC. The rearrangement links TRBV6-4 to TRBJ2-1, with 11 bases aligning to TRBD1. V gave up 5 bases and J gave up 6 bases; unmatched junction bases: 6. The CDR3 extends over 15 amino acids. CDR1 and CDR2 (germline): MRHNA, SNTAGT.

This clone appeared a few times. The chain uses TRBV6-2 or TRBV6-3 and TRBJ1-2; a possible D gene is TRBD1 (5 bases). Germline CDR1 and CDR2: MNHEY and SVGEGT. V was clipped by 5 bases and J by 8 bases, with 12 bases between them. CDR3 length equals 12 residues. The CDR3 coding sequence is TGTGCCAGCAGTCGTGACAGCTGGGGCTACACCTTC. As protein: CASSRDSWGYTF.

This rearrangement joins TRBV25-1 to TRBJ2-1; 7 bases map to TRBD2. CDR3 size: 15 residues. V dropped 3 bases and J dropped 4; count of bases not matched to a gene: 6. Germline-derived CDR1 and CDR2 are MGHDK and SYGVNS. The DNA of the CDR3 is TGTGCCAGCAGTGACGACCGAGCGGGGTACAATGAGCAGTTCTTC. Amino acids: CASSDDRAGYNEQFF.

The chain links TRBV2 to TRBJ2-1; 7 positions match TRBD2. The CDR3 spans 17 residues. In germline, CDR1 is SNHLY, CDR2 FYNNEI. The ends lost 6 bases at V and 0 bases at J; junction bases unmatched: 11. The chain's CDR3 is CASSTSEASSSYNEQFF. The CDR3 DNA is TGTGCCAGCAGCACTAGCGAAGCTTCTTCCTCCTACAATGAGCAGTTCTTC. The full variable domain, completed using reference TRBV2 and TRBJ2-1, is EPEVTQTPSHQVTQMGQEVILRCVPISNHLYFYWYRQILGQKVEFLVSFYNNEISEKSEIFDDQFSVERPDGSNFTLKIRSTKLEDSAMYFCASSTSEASSSYNEQFFGPGTRLTVL.

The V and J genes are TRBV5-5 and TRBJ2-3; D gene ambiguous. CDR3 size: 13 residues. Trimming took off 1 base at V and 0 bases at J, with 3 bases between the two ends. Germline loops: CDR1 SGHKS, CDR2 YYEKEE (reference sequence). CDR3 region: CASSLSSTDTQYF. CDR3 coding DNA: TGTGCCAGCAGCTTGTCGAGCACAGATACGCAGTATTTT.

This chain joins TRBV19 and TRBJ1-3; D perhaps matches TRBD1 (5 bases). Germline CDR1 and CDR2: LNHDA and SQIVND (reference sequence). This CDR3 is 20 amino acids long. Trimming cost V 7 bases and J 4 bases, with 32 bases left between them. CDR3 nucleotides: TGTGCCAGTACAATCCACGGTTGGACATCTCGGGCTAATCCGGGAAACACCATATATTTT. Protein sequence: CASTIHGWTSRANPGNTIYF.

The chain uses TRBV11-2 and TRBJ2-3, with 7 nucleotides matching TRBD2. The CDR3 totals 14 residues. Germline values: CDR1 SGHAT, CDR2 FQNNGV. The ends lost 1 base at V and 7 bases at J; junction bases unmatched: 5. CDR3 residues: CASSLGGGSYTQYF. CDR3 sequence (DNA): TGTGCCAGCAGCTTAGGGGGGGGATCTTATACGCAGTATTTT.